This T cell receptor (beta chain) was captured in a study of Ad26.COV2.S vaccination and SARS-CoV-2 variants. Study-level background: Ad26.COV2.S shots went into the muscle once or twice, 56 days apart.

Concerning this clone: Its specificity is not known.

Regarding treatment: roughly 19 received Ad26.COV2.S at low or high dose, single or two shots; roughly 5 received placebo; per-sample allocation not given. Samples analyzed were those drawn on day 63 after the first vaccine or placebo injection. V gave up 0 bases and J gave up 11 bases; unmatched junction bases: 10. CDR1 and CDR2 from the germline V gene are SGHRS and YFSETQ. The CDR3 loop spans 14 amino acids. Study-wide results and caveats: Placebo recipients showed lower spike-specific TCR breadth than vaccinees.

Method: immunoSEQ multiplex PCR; TCRdb's copy keeps in-frame clones and lacks some. The data show some 240,000 clones, approximately 90% seen once. The input for sequencing was peripheral blood, taken in a trial of Ad26.COV2.S vaccine versus placebo. The receptor's source is a person between 18 and 59 years old who received the Ad26.COV2.S COVID-19 vaccine or a placebo. V is TRBV5-1 and J is TRBJ1-1, with TRBD1 matching over 7 bases. In nucleotides, the CDR3 is TGCGCCAGCAGCTTGGCCCGAGGGGGCGAGGAGGCTTTCTTT. The encoded protein is CASSLARGGEEAFF.